This T cell receptor (beta chain) was retrieved from a study of response to subunit inactivated influenza vaccine. One entry per CDR3 protein, called by TCRdb with MiXCR from the RT-PCR reads. The sample carries roughly 780,000 distinct CDR3 sequences, around a sixth recorded once. The sequences come from PBMCs from blood, collected more than 4 days after vaccination. The receptor was derived from a man between 45 and 60 years old who received an inactivated influenza vaccine.

The CDR3 region is CASSERQGNRAFF. The CDR3 DNA is TGTGCCAGCAGTGAGAGACAGGGGAATAGAGCTTTCTTT. The J gene is TRBJ1-1, the V gene TRBV6-1, with 8 bases fitting TRBD1. The V gene end was trimmed by 3 bases and the J gene end by 10 bases; junction bases not matched to a gene: 7. The CDR3 is made up of 13 amino acids. Germline V gene data show CDR1 as MNHNS and CDR2 as SASEGT.